This T cell receptor beta chain derives from a study of blood T cell repertoires in COVID-19. As for the study in general: Samples of COVID-19 (acute and convalescent) were obtained from the United States, Italy and Spain. T cells, B-cell-depleted T cells, or PBMCs provided the cDNA or gDNA that served as material.

Methods used by the authors: Nucleated cell counts were estimated from reference gene primer amplification. Generated by immunoSEQ multiplex PCR, the TCRdb table keeps only in-frame clones and is missing some. The V and J calls and clone size were taken over from that table, and D and trimming were inferred from the DNA. This table has some 54,000 clones, around 86% appearing once. The J segment lost 3 bases and the V segment lost 8 bases, leaving 6 bases of the junction unmatched. The CDR3 totals 14 residues. The germline V gene has CDR1 GTSNPN and CDR2 SVGIG (reference sequence). J is TRBJ2-2 and V is TRBV30; the match to TRBD1 covers 10 bases. The clonotype originates from a man in his sixties or seventies with active COVID-19. Sequencing was performed on peripheral blood. The CDR3 DNA reads TGTGCCCGCAGGGACAGGGGCTACACCGGGGAGCTGTTTTTT. Amino acids: CARRDRGYTGELFF.